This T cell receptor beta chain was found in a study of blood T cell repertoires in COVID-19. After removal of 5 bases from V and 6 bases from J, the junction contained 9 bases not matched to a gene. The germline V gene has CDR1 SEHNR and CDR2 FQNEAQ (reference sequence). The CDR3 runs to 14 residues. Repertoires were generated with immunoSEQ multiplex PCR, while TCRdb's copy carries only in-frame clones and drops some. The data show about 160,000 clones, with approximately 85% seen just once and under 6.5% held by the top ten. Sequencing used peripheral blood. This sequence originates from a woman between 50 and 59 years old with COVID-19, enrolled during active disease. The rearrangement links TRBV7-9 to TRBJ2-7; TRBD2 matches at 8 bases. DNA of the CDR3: TGTGCCAGCAGCGACGGGGGGGCTTCGGTCGAGCAGTACTTC. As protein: CASSDGGASVEQYF.